Listed below are T cell receptor beta chains from one sample, sequenced in a study of Tregs in tolerant kidney transplant recipients. The assay was immunoSEQ multiplex PCR, and TCRdb's table has in-frame clones only and misses some. The sample has about 73,000 clones, more than 95% seen once; the top ten hold about 0.61%. The specimen comprised CD4+ T cells from blood, sampled before the transplant. These receptors were taken from a human donor who received a combined kidney and bone marrow transplant. Each CDR3 is given with its conserved first and last residue. D genes are given only for firm matches. Clone size, where shown, is once, few, many, or a class for clones that have expanded.

.	TRBV5-4	.	TRBJ2-1	12	TGTGCCAGCAGCTTGGTTGGCCGCGAGCAGTTCTTC	CASSLVGREQFF
.	TRBV11-2	TRBD1	TRBJ1-1	17	TGTGCCAGCAGCAAAACCCCGGACAGGCGGTTTTGGACTGAAGCTTTCTTT	CASSKTPDRRFWTEAFF
.	TRBV7-2	.	TRBJ2-5	12	TGTGCCAGCAGCTTAGCGACTGGGACCCAGTACTTC	CASSLATGTQYF
.	TRBV7-3	.	TRBJ2-2	12	TGTGCCAGCAGCTTAAGGCCCGGGGAGCTGTTTTTT	CASSLRPGELFF
once	TRBV30	.	TRBJ1-3	16	TGTGCCTGGATGAGGGGGGGCCACGGCTCTGGAAACACCATATATTTT	CAWMRGGHGSGNTIYF
.	TRBV19	.	TRBJ2-6	16	TGTGCCACTAATCCTCTGTGGTCCTCTGGGGCCAACGTCCTGACTTTC	CATNPLWSSGANVLTF
.	TRBV7-6	.	TRBJ1-5	12	TGTGCCAGCAGCAACCAGGGGCAGCCCCAGCATTTT	CASSNQGQPQHF
.	TRBV7-9	TRBD1	TRBJ2-5	16	TGTGCCAGCAGCTTTGCCGGACAGGGGGCAGGTGAGACCCAGTACTTC	CASSFAGQGAGETQYF
.	TRBV9	TRBD1	TRBJ2-1	16	TGTGCCAGCAGCGTGGGACAGGGGGCTGTAAGCAATGAGCAGTTCTTC	CASSVGQGAVSNEQFF
once	TRBV5-4	TRBD2	TRBJ2-3	18	TGTGCCAGCAGCTTCGGACTAGCGGGAGGGCCGAGCACAGATACGCAGTATTTT	CASSFGLAGGPSTDTQYF
once	TRBV7-2	.	TRBJ2-3	17	TGTGCCAGCAGCTTAACCTCTTTGAGGGGGAACACAGATACGCAGTATTTT	CASSLTSLRGNTDTQYF
.	TRBV19	TRBD1	TRBJ1-1	16	TGTGCCAGTAGTATTTTGCCGGGACAGGGGATCACTGAAGCTTTCTTT	CASSILPGQGITEAFF
.	TRBV5-4	TRBD1	TRBJ1-4	15	TGTGCCAGCTCAGGGGGTTGGGGAGCGGATGAAAAACTGTTTTTT	CASSGGWGADEKLFF
once	TRBV7-2	.	TRBJ2-7	15	TGTGCCAGCAGCTTATTGGCGGCTTCCCCCTACGAGCAGTACTTC	CASSLLAASPYEQYF
.	TRBV18	.	TRBJ2-5	13	TGTGCCAGCTCGCGAGCTAGCGAAGAGACCCAGTACTTC	CASSRASEETQYF
.	TRBV18	.	TRBJ1-3	14	TGTGCCAGCTCACCACCGCCAGCTGGAAACACCATATATTTT	CASSPPPAGNTIYF
.	TRBV11-2	TRBD1	TRBJ2-7	15	TGTGCCAGCAGCTTATGGGGACAGTCCACCTACGAGCAGTACTTC	CASSLWGQSTYEQYF
once	TRBV9	TRBD1	TRBJ1-1	16	TGTGCCAGCAGCAAGGGGGCGGGATCAGGGCACACTGAAGCTTTCTTT	CASSKGAGSGHTEAFF
.	TRBV7-8	.	TRBJ2-2	17	TGTGCCAGCAGCTCCACGGGACTCCTCGCGAACACCGGGGAGCTGTTTTTT	CASSSTGLLANTGELFF
.	TRBV6-1	.	TRBJ2-7	12	TGTGCCAGCAGTGCGGGCTCCTACGAGCAGTACTTC	CASSAGSYEQYF
.	TRBV10-3	TRBD2	TRBJ2-2	17	TGTGCCATCAGTTTGACTAGCGGGGGGGCCTCCACCGGGGAGCTGTTTTTT	CAISLTSGGASTGELFF
.	TRBV11-3	.	TRBJ2-1	14	TGTGCCAGCAGCCCAAAAACTAGTTTTAATGAGCAGTTCTTC	CASSPKTSFNEQFF
once	TRBV5-8	.	TRBJ1-3	14	TGTGCCAGCAGGGGTACAGAGAGCGGAAACACCATATATTTT	CASRGTESGNTIYF
once	TRBV9	.	TRBJ2-1	15	TGTGCCAGCAGTTCCCCGACAGGCAACTACAATGAGCAGTTCTTC	CASSSPTGNYNEQFF
few	TRBV5-1	.	TRBJ1-1	13	TGCGCCAGCACCCCTCGAGAAAACACTGAAGCTTTCTTT	CASTPRENTEAFF
.	TRBV7-7	.	TRBJ2-5	15	TGTGCCAGCAGCTTATTGGGAGGGGGACAAGAGACCCAGTACTTC	CASSLLGGGQETQYF
.	TRBV7-9	.	TRBJ1-1	16	TGTGCCAGCAGCTCTTTTAACGGGGGGGTGAACACTGAAGCTTTCTTT	CASSSFNGGVNTEAFF
.	TRBV20-1	.	TRBJ2-7	10	TGCAGTGCTTATATCTACGAGCAGTACTTC	CSAYIYEQYF
.	TRBV2	.	TRBJ1-6	15	TGTGCCAGCAGTGAAGCTACCCCCACGGATTCACCCCTCCACTTT	CASSEATPTDSPLHF